This TCR beta chain was retrieved from a study of spatial heterogeneity in lung cancer. Time point defined: sample taken at primary tumor resection. The study sequenced unsorted whole RNA from tumor, nontumor lung or frozen PBMC. A total of 72 untreated early-stage non-small cell lung cancer patients served as donors. A unique molecular identifier was attached to every TCR cDNA molecule. TCRdb re-called the 5' RACE reads with MiXCR, one entry per CDR3 protein. The data show roughly 75,000 distinct CDR3 sequences, more than 10% seen once. Trimming took off 4 bases at V and 0 bases at J, with 16 bases between the two ends. The CDR3 runs to 16 residues. Germline V CDR1 and CDR2: SGHNT, YYREEE (reference sequence).

The V and J genes are TRBV5-4 and TRBJ2-5; tentative D call: TRBD1 (5 bases). The sequence came from a male donor with early-stage non-small cell lung cancer. The source was PBMCs, collected at surgery. The CDR3 loop is CASSPGRQSYQETQYF. The CDR3 region has the DNA TGTGCCAGCAGCCCGGGTAGACAGTCGTACCAAGAGACCCAGTACTTC.